This is a list of T cell receptor beta chains from one sample in a study of identical twins. MiXCR, applied by TCRdb to the 5' RACE reads, yields one record per CDR3 protein. Among 300,000 to 400,000 distinct CDR3 sequences listed, over 9% were seen once. The same data also went into a second study, on yellow fever vaccine responses in identical twins.

The sequenced sample was CD8+ T cells sorted from blood. The receptor source for this set is a woman younger than 30 in good health. CDR3s include the opening cysteine and the closing phenylalanine or tryptophan. Fields, in order: J gene, D gene, V gene, clone size, CDR3 DNA, CDR3 protein. A D gene is named only where the DNA matches it firmly. Rows may omit the clone size; those that give it use once, few, many or a size class.

>TRBJ1-5|TRBD1|TRBV7-8|NA
TGTGCCAGCAGCCGAAGGGACAGCCGCCGGAGTCAGCCCCAGCATTTT
CASSRRDSRRSQPQHF
>TRBJ2-3|NA|TRBV7-6|many
TGTGCCAGCAGCTCCGCGACAGATACGCAGTATTTT
CASSSATDTQYF
>TRBJ2-2|NA|TRBV7-9|few
TGTGCCAGCAGCTTATTACGGAGTTCTGGCGGGGAGCTGTTTTTT
CASSLLRSSGGELFF
>TRBJ1-1|NA|TRBV29-1|NA
TGCAGCGTTGAAGTTTTGGATTTCACTGAAGCTTTCTTT
CSVEVLDFTEAFF
>TRBJ2-1|NA|TRBV7-9|NA
TGTGCCAGCAGTCTTCGGCGGGACTACAATGAGCAGTTCTTC
CASSLRRDYNEQFF
>TRBJ2-5|NA|TRBV7-2|few
TGTGCCAGCAGCCCGCGGGTCGACCGGCAAGAGACCCAGTACTTC
CASSPRVDRQETQYF
>TRBJ2-1|NA|TRBV4-2|few
TGTGCCAGCAGCCAAGGGGGGCAGGGAGGAGAGCAGTTCTTC
CASSQGGQGGEQFF
>TRBJ1-5|NA|TRBV20-1|few
TGCAGTGCTAGAGATCCTAGTACCGGGAATCAGCCCCAGCATTTT
CSARDPSTGNQPQHF
>TRBJ2-5|NA|TRBV28|NA
TGTGCCAGCAGAACGGGGGCCCCCCCGGAGACCCAGTACTTC
CASRTGAPPETQYF
>TRBJ2-2|NA|TRBV27|NA
TGTGCCAGCAGTCCTTGGACCGGGGAGCTGTTTTTT
CASSPWTGELFF
>TRBJ2-3|TRBD2|TRBV15|NA
TGTGCCACCAGCAGAGATATGGTCCTAGCGGGGGGGCACGGCACAGATACGCAGTATTTT
CATSRDMVLAGGHGTDTQYF
>TRBJ1-5|NA|TRBV4-1|NA
TGCGCCAGCAGCCAAGAAATACAGGGAATTGGAAATCAGCCCCAGCATTTT
CASSQEIQGIGNQPQHF
>TRBJ2-4|NA|TRBV7-9|few
TGTGCCAGCAGCCTGGCCCCCCAGGGAACCAAAAACATTCAGTACTTC
CASSLAPQGTKNIQYF
>TRBJ2-2|TRBD1|TRBV20-1|NA
TGCAGTGCTACACTAGGGGGACAGTATTCCGGGGAGCTGTTTTTT
CSATLGGQYSGELFF
>TRBJ2-5|NA|TRBV10-1|few
TGCGCCAGCAGTGACCAATCGTTTTCGGAGACCCAGTACTTC
CASSDQSFSETQYF
>TRBJ2-2|TRBD1|TRBV25-1|few
TGTGCCAGCAGCCCGAGACAGGGATACACCGGGGAGCTGTTTTTT
CASSPRQGYTGELFF
>TRBJ2-3|TRBD2|TRBV25-1|NA
TGTGCCAGCAGTGAATACCCCCCTAGCGGGAGATTTAGTGGCACAGATACGCAGTATTTT
CASSEYPPSGRFSGTDTQYF
>TRBJ2-7|TRBD2|TRBV12-3/TRBV12-4|NA
TGTGCCAGCAGCTATCTCAAGCGGGAGGGGTGGTTGGAGCAGTACTTC
CASSYLKREGWLEQYF
>TRBJ2-7|NA|TRBV20-1|NA
TGCAGTGCTAGCGGGGACTACGAGCAGTACTTC
CSASGDYEQYF
>TRBJ2-3|TRBD2|TRBV20-1|NA
TGCAGTGCCTTCCGGGGGGAGAGCACAGATACGCAGTATTTT
CSAFRGESTDTQYF
>TRBJ2-1|TRBD2|TRBV20-1|few
TGCAGTGCTAGAGCTAGCGGGGGGGCGGGCAATGAGCAGTTCTTC
CSARASGGAGNEQFF
>TRBJ2-5|TRBD2|TRBV7-2|NA
TGTGCCAGCAGTCCATGGCGGGAGGTTTCACAAGAGACCCAGTACTTC
CASSPWREVSQETQYF
>TRBJ2-3|NA|TRBV6-5|many
TGTGCCAGCAGTTACGCAGCAGTTACAGATACGCAGTATTTT
CASSYAAVTDTQYF
>TRBJ2-4|NA|TRBV20-1|NA
TGCAGTGCTACCAGACAGGCCGAGTGGGGATTAGCCAAAAACATTCAGTACTTC
CSATRQAEWGLAKNIQYF
>TRBJ1-6|TRBD1|TRBV5-1|NA
TGCGCCAGCAGCACCACAGGGGGCTGGTCACCCCTCCACTTT
CASSTTGGWSPLHF
>TRBJ2-3|NA|TRBV11-2|NA
TGTGCCAGCAGCTTAGTACCCGGAAAAACAGATACGCAGTATTTT
CASSLVPGKTDTQYF
>TRBJ2-5|NA|TRBV7-8|few
TGTGCCAGCAGCTTAGCGGCAGGGGCCAGGGAGACCCAGTACTTC
CASSLAAGARETQYF
>TRBJ2-3|TRBD2|TRBV6-4|many
TGTGCCAGCAGTGACTCCCTGACTAGCGTAACAGATACGCAGTATTTT
CASSDSLTSVTDTQYF
>TRBJ2-2|NA|TRBV10-3|many
TGTGCCATCAGTGACCCTTTTACAGGTGTCGGGGAGCTGTTTTTT
CAISDPFTGVGELFF